This T cell receptor beta chain appears in the sequencing data of a study of Graves' ophthalmopathy and Graves' hyperthyroidism. Study-level points and caveats: Blood also harbored most expanded thyroid clonotypes above 0.001 frequency.

In the case of this clonotype: The antigen remains undetermined.

As the template, RNA transcripts were used to amplify TCR beta CDR3 regions. Second-round multiplex PCR followed a first-round RT-PCR using HTBI primers. TCRdb passed the multiplex PCR reads through MiXCR, listing each CDR3 protein once. The sample includes a few hundred thousand distinct CDR3 sequences, about 18% of them seen just once. The V end lost 4 bases, the J end lost 0 bases, and 7 bases lay between the germline ends. This CDR3 is 13 amino acids long. The germline V gene has CDR1 SGHNT and CDR2 YYREEE (reference sequence). Sequencing input: peripheral blood. The TCR was taken from an adult woman with stable Graves' hyperthyroidism. The chain links TRBV5-4 to TRBJ2-5; D remains unclear. This CDR3 is CASSELNQETQYF. The CDR3, as DNA: TGTGCCAGCAGCGAATTAAACCAAGAGACCCAGTACTTC. Based on the CDR3 plus reference TRBV5-4 and TRBJ2-5, the full variable domain is ETGVTQSPTHLIKTRGQQVTLRCSSQSGHNTVSWYQQALGQGPQFIFQYYREEENGRGNFPPRFSGLQFPNYSSELNVNALELDDSALYLCASSELNQETQYFGPGTRLLVL.